The 20 T cell receptor beta chains below come from one sample, sequenced in a study of blood T cell repertoires in COVID-19 (dated by TCRdb to between 2020 and 2021). Receptors were amplified or captured by the immunoSEQ multiplex PCR assay. Sourced from immuneACCESS, this table was stored by TCRdb with only in-frame sequences that have V and J called. A share of the clones is absent; for the studies checked, an unresolved V gene accounts for under half, and the remainder has no known explanation. In this sample the table shows some 200,000 clones, around four fifths of which occur a single time. The top ten clones comprise 5% to 6.5% of the sample. The sequenced sample consisted of peripheral blood. The receptors originated from a woman aged 55 to 70 who had recovered from COVID-19.

The J gene is TRBJ1-5, the V gene TRBV12-3 or TRBV12-4; tentatively, D is TRBD1 (6 bases). The CDR3 loop spans 13 amino acids. Trimming took off 1 base at V and 9 bases at J, with 10 bases between the two ends. CDR3 residues: CASSLEQGMPQHF. CDR3 coding DNA: TGTGCCAGCAGTTTAGAACAGGGTATGCCCCAGCATTTT.

The gene calls are TRBV30 and TRBJ1-1; maybe TRBD1 (6 bases). Per the germline V gene, CDR1 is GTSNPN and CDR2 is SVGIG (reference sequence). The V and J ends lost 8 bases and 5 bases respectively, with 21 bases between them. The CDR3 is 14 amino acids. The CDR3 region is CARRAGGRGTEAFF. CDR3 in DNA: TGTGCCAGACGGGCGGGGGGGCGCGGAACTGAAGCTTTCTTT.

The J gene is TRBJ2-1, the V gene TRBV7-3; 8 bases are a match to TRBD2. With 5 bases clipped from V and 4 bases from J, the junction kept 7 bases outside the gene matches. CDR1 is SGHTA and CDR2 is FQGTGA in the germline V gene. The CDR3 is made up of 15 amino acids. CDR3: CASSPNTGGYNEQFF. The CDR3, as DNA: TGTGCCAGCAGCCCGAATACGGGGGGGTACAATGAGCAGTTCTTC.

The V call is TRBV3-1 (or the pseudogene TRBV3-2), the J call TRBJ2-1, with 7 bases aligning to TRBD2. Losses at the gene ends were 7 bases for V and 10 bases for J; bases not matched to a gene: 7. The CDR3 has 12 amino acids. The germline CDR1 and CDR2 sequences are LGHDT and YNNKEL (reference sequence). The CDR3 nucleotides read TGTGCCAGCAACTCTGAGCGGGGCGAGCAGTTCTTC. Translated, it gives CASNSERGEQFF.

CDR3: CASSTTNYGYTF. The CDR3 DNA follows: TGTGCCAGCAGTACAACTAACTATGGCTACACCTTC. The gene calls are TRBV6-6 and TRBJ1-2; no clear D. Deletions cut 5 bases from V and 0 bases from J, with 4 bases between. Germline V CDR1 and CDR2: MNHNY, SVGAGI (reference sequence). The CDR3 has 12 residues.

Here the CDR3 DNA reads TGTGCCAGAAGCTTAAAAGTAGTAGGCGGGACAGATACGCAGTATTTT. The encoded protein is CARSLKVVGGTDTQYF. This sequence joins TRBV5-3 and TRBJ2-3; D is perhaps TRBD2 (5 bases). TRBV5-3 is an ORF; its function is uncertain. The CDR3 length is 16 residues. Trimming took off 2 bases at V and 3 bases at J, with 16 bases between the two ends.

J is TRBJ2-3 and V is TRBV9; TRBD2 might be the D (6 bases). Trimming pared 0 bases from V and 3 bases from J, leaving 11 bases between. This CDR3 is 15 amino acids long. The V gene's germline CDR1 is SGDLS and CDR2 YYNGEE. CDR3 bases: TGTGCCAGCAGCGTAGTTCCTGGGGGGACAGATACGCAGTATTTT. It translates to CASSVVPGGTDTQYF.

The rearrangement uses TRBV6-6 and TRBJ2-3, with 9 bases identical to TRBD1. The J segment lost 4 bases and the V segment lost 11 bases, leaving 7 bases of the junction unmatched. Germline CDR1 is MNHNY and CDR2 is SVGAGI (reference sequence). This CDR3 region has 13 residues. The CDR3 is CALRTGGADTQYF. CDR3 nucleotides: TGTGCCCTCCGCACAGGGGGCGCAGATACGCAGTATTTT.

V and J are TRBV4-2 and TRBJ1-2; 10 nucleotides line up with TRBD1. The CDR3 totals 15 residues. With V trimmed by 2 bases and J by 7 bases, 7 bases remained unmatched. The germline V gene has CDR1 LGHNA and CDR2 YNFKEQ. The CDR3 is CASSQTDRGRGGYTF. The DNA of the CDR3 is TGTGCCAGCAGCCAAACAGACAGGGGGCGCGGTGGCTACACCTTC.

The chain joins TRBV5-1 to TRBJ2-5; 10 nucleotides align to TRBD2. Germline V gene data show CDR1 as SGHRS and CDR2 as YFSETQ. V was pared by 4 bases and J by 5 bases, with 8 bases of the junction left unmatched. CDR3 length: 15 residues. This CDR3 is CASSPRTSGQETQYF. CDR3 DNA: TGCGCCAGCAGCCCCAGGACTAGCGGCCAGGAGACCCAGTACTTC.

This chain joins TRBV27 and TRBJ2-1; 8 bases are a match to TRBD1. CDR3 length equals 16 residues. CDR1 MNHEY and CDR2 SMNVEV come from the germline V gene (reference sequence). With V trimmed by 8 bases and J by 4 bases, 13 bases remained unmatched. CDR3 in amino acids: CASESQTGAEYNEQFF. The CDR3 region has the DNA TGTGCCAGCGAATCCCAGACAGGGGCCGAATACAATGAGCAGTTCTTC.

This chain links TRBV9 with TRBJ1-2; 8 bases map to TRBD1. Trimming at V came to 0 bases and at J to 8 bases, leaving 6 bases not matched to a gene. The CDR3 is made up of 14 amino acids. The germline V gene encodes CDR1 SGDLS and CDR2 YYNGEE. The CDR3 here is CASSVETGVRGYTF. As DNA, the CDR3 is TGTGCCAGCAGCGTAGAGACAGGGGTAAGAGGCTACACCTTC. The variable domain in full, with the rest retrieved from reference TRBV9 and TRBJ1-2, is DSGVTQTPKHLITATGQRVTLRCSPRSGDLSVYWYQQSLDQGLQFLIQYYNGEERAKGNILERFSAQQFPDLHSELNLSSLELGDSALYFCASSVETGVRGYTFGSGTRLTVV.

The chain carries TRBV4-1 and TRBJ2-3; 9 positions agree with TRBD2. Trimming at V came to 0 bases and at J to 1 base, leaving 8 bases not matched to a gene. The CDR3 runs 18 residues. Germline lookup yields CDR1 MGHRA and CDR2 YSYEKL. CDR3 in amino acids: CASSQDSEAGGRTDTQYF. DNA of the CDR3: TGCGCCAGCAGCCAAGATAGCGAGGCGGGGGGGCGCACAGATACGCAGTATTTT.

This clone has more than one count but fewer than ten. At one of its ends the junction is not consistent with the germline gene, which may arise from a read error. The V and J genes are TRBV7-7 and TRBJ2-5; TRBD2 might be the D (5 bases). Germline V CDR1 and CDR2: SSHAT, FNYEAQ (reference sequence). The CDR3 is 13 amino acids. The CDR3, as DNA: TGTGCTAGCAGCTCCGGGGTACGGGAGACCCAGTACTTC. It codes for CASSSGVRETQYF.

This rearrangement joins TRBV7-9 to TRBJ1-6, with a possible D match to TRBD1 (5 bases). The CDR3 extends over 13 amino acids. Germline loops: CDR1 SEHNR, CDR2 FQNEAQ (reference sequence). Trimming removed 5 bases from V and 10 bases from J, with 12 bases in between. CDR3 sequence (DNA): TGTGCCAGCAGCCTGGGGGGGGGATCACCCCTCCACTTT. Residues: CASSLGGGSPLHF.

Note on this clone: Other nucleotide sequences in the sample specify the same CDR3. The chain links TRBV18 to TRBJ2-7; 7 positions match TRBD1. The germline V gene has CDR1 KGHSH and CDR2 LQKENI. The CDR3 length is 14 residues. The V segment lost 3 bases and the J segment 3 bases; nucleotides outside the gene matches: 5. CDR3 loop: CASSPSGGNYEQYF. Written as DNA, the CDR3 is TGTGCCAGCTCACCTTCAGGGGGAAACTACGAGCAGTACTTC.

The V call is TRBV4-1, the J call TRBJ1-4, with unresolved D. This CDR3 contains 13 residues. The germline gives CDR1 MGHRA, CDR2 YSYEKL. Trimming cost V 4 bases and J 10 bases, with 13 bases left between them. CDR3 in DNA: TGCGCCAGCAGCCTCTGGGGAGCGGGAAAACTGTTTTTT. It translates to CASSLWGAGKLFF.

In this sample, this clone turned up once. The CDR3 region has the DNA TGCAGCGTTGAATACCTTTCCCGACACCCCACTGAAGCTTTCTTT. Amino acid sequence: CSVEYLSRHPTEAFF. The chain joins TRBV29-1 to TRBJ1-1; D remains ambiguous. Germline CDR1 reads SQVTM; CDR2 reads ANQGSEA. CDR3 length equals 15 residues. Trimming took 2 bases from V and 4 from J, leaving 17 bases between them.

This sequence joins TRBV5-1 and TRBJ2-5; D perhaps matches TRBD1 (5 bases). The CDR3 runs to 14 residues. Germline V CDR1 and CDR2: SGHRS, YFSETQ. V was shortened by 0 bases and J by 4 bases, with 10 bases between the two germline ends. The CDR3: CASSLAWGRETQYF. CDR3 coding DNA: TGCGCCAGCAGCTTGGCCTGGGGCCGAGAGACCCAGTACTTC.

The chain recombines TRBV7-2 with TRBJ2-7; D may be TRBD2 (6 bases). The CDR3 has 16 amino acids. Germline CDR1 reads SGHTA; CDR2 reads FQGNSA. Trimming stripped 3 bases from V and 6 bases from J, with 21 bases between. DNA of the CDR3: TGTGCCAGCAGCTTGGGTCACCCGGGGGTTTCCGGCGAGCAGTACTTC. This sequence encodes CASSLGHPGVSGEQYF.